Given below is one T cell receptor (beta chain) in context. The data belong to a study of blood T cell repertoires in COVID-19. Across the study: Nucleic acid was either cDNA or gDNA, and it came from T cells, B-cell-depleted T cells, or PBMCs.

The authors' processing: Reference gene primer amplification in the assay estimated nucleated cell counts. Sequencing was performed with immunoSEQ multiplex PCR; in TCRdb, only in-frame clones are kept and a portion is missing. V and J calls and clone size are as listed in that table; D and trimming were resolved from the DNA. The sample yields about 200,000 clones, around nine tenths seen once. V shed 0 bases, J shed 2 bases, and the junction held 14 bases outside the gene matches. The germline CDR1 and CDR2 sequences are SGDLS and YYNGEE. CDR3 length: 19 amino acids. The sequence derives from a man between 60 and 75 years old with acute or convalescent COVID-19. Sequencing was performed on peripheral blood. V is TRBV9 and J is TRBJ2-5, with 9 bases fitting TRBD2. Written as DNA, the CDR3 is TGTGCCAGCAGCGTAGGGGAGCGGGGGGCAAAGGCGCTGCAAGAGACCCAGTACTTC. Protein: CASSVGERGAKALQETQYF.